The clone carrying this T cell receptor (beta chain) was recorded a few times. No antigen is known for it. The sample is drawn from a study of identical twins. With template switching, a universal primer site was added, and the cDNA carried unique molecular identifiers. Each CDR3 protein is one row after TCRdb ran MiXCR on the 5' RACE reads. There are around 570,000 distinct CDR3 sequences in the sample; roughly 9.9% occur only once, and approximately 3.2% lies in the top ten. The CDR3 sequence is 16 residues long. J lost 4 bases, V lost 5 bases, and 9 bases had no gene match. Study-wide results and caveats: Conclusions were drawn cross-sectionally by statistical analysis, without following the same donors. Cord blood's abundant beta clonotypes had fewer insertions, unlike memory repertoires.

These data were also filed under a second study, of yellow fever vaccine responses in identical twins. That paper states: Reports say the vaccine T cell response in twins looked partly convergent and partly personalized.

The sequencing input was PBMCs. This TCR derives from a woman aged 18-29 years in good health. The chain recombines TRBV12-3 or TRBV12-4 with TRBJ2-2; 8 positions match TRBD2. The CDR3 loop reads CASSPSGRRGTGELFF. DNA of the CDR3: TGTGCCAGCAGTCCCAGCGGGAGAAGGGGCACCGGGGAGCTGTTTTTT.